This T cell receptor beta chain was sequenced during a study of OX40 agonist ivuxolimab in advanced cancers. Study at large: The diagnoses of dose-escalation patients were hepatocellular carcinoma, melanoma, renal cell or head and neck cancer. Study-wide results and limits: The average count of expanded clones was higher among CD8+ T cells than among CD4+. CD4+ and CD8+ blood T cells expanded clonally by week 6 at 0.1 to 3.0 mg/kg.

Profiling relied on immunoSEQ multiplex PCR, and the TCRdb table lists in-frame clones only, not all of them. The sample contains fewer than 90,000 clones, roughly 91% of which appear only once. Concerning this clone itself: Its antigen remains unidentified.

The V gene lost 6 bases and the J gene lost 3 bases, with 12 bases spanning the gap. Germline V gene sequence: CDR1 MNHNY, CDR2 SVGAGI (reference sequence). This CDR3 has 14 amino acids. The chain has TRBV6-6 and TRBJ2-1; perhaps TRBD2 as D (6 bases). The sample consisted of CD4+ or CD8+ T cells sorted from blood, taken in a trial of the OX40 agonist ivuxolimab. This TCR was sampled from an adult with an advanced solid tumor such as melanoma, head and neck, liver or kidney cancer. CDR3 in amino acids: CASSYGGNYNEQFF. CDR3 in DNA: TGTGCCAGCAGCTACGGAGGGAACTACAATGAGCAGTTCTTC.